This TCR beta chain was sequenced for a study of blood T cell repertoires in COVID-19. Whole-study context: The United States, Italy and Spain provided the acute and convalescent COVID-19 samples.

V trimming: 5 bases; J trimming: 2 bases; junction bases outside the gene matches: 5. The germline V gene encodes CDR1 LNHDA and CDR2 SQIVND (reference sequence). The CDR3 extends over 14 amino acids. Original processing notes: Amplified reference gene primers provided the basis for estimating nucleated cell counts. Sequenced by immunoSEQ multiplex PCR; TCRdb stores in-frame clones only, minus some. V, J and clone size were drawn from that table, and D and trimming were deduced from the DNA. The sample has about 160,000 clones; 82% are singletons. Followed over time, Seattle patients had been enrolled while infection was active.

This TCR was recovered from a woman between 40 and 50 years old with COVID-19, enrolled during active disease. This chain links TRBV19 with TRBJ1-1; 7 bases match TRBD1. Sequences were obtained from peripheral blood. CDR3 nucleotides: TGTGCCAGTAGTCAACAGGGGTTAAACACTGAAGCTTTCTTT. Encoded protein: CASSQQGLNTEAFF.